This T cell receptor (beta chain) was captured in a study of T cell repertoires in cytomegalovirus infection. On this clonotype itself: Its target is not known.

Each CDR3 protein is one row after TCRdb ran MiXCR on the reads. This table holds about 920,000 distinct CDR3 sequences, less than 40% found once. This CDR3 has 15 residues. Germline CDR1 MNHEY, CDR2 SVGAGI. Deletions cut 2 bases from V and 8 bases from J, with 16 bases between. General study points: Ex vivo, HLA-C-restricted CMV-specific TCR beta clonotypes prevailed over the rest of the response.

The chain joins TRBV6-5 to TRBJ2-4; tentative D call: TRBD2 (6 bases). The sequenced sample was cultured CD8+ T cells from PBMCs, obtained from culture after CMV antigen stimulation. The receptor comes from a human donor in good health (CMV status not recorded). Some clones in this sample may be carry-over from other donors' samples. Written as DNA, the CDR3 is TGTGCCAGCAGTTACGGAGGGCAACTTAAGGACATTCAGTACTTC. It codes for CASSYGGQLKDIQYF.